One and the same sample provided the 27 T cell receptor beta chains below, sequenced in a study of spatial heterogeneity in lung cancer. One entry per CDR3 protein results from TCRdb running MiXCR on the 5' RACE reads. The data show 95,000 to 130,000 distinct CDR3 sequences, roughly an eighth seen once. Stated time point: blood at routine non-recurrence follow-up after resection. Tumor, nontumor lung or frozen PBMC supplied whole RNA that was sequenced unsorted. The sequencing here drew on PBMCs, taken at follow-up. The receptors originated from a male donor with early-stage non-small cell lung cancer.

This rearrangement joins TRBV10-1 to TRBJ1-1; D unclear. V was pared by 0 bases and J by 11 bases, with 13 bases between. CDR1 WNHNN and CDR2 SYGVQD come from the germline V gene (reference sequence). The length of the CDR3 is 13 residues. The CDR3 reads CASSESRGRFAFF. The CDR3 nucleotides read TGCGCCAGCAGTGAGTCGCGCGGACGTTTCGCTTTCTTT.

This clonotype has at least ten counts. The chain links TRBV7-9 to TRBJ1-4; 7 nucleotides line up with TRBD1. From germline, CDR1 is SEHNR and CDR2 FQNEAQ (reference sequence). The CDR3 extends over 14 amino acids. V lost 5 bases, J lost 7 bases, and 7 bases stayed unmatched. The DNA of the CDR3 is TGTGCCAGCAGCCAACCAGGGGGTGGTGAAAAACTGTTTTTT. Its translation is CASSQPGGGEKLFF.

Many counts were recorded for this clonotype. The CDR3 coding sequence is TGTGCCAGCAGCTTGACCAGGGTTAATTCACCCCTCCACTTT. Translating it yields CASSLTRVNSPLHF. V and J are TRBV5-4 and TRBJ1-6; the D gene is possibly TRBD1 (5 bases). This CDR3 comprises 14 residues. Germline V lookup: CDR1 SGHNT, CDR2 YYREEE (reference sequence). The V gene lost 1 base and the J gene lost 6 bases, with 8 bases spanning the gap.

The V and J genes are TRBV5-1 and TRBJ2-1; TRBD2 matches at 9 bases. CDR3 length equals 14 residues. CDR1 is SGHRS and CDR2 is YFSETQ in the germline V gene. Germline trimming cut 6 bases from V and 8 bases from J; bases unmatched to any gene: 9. The CDR3 DNA reads as TGCGCCAGCATACGCGGGGGGGCCACGGATGAGCAGTTCTTC. It yields the protein CASIRGGATDEQFF. Looking up the rest from reference TRBV5-1 and TRBJ2-1 gives the full variable domain: KAGVTQTPRYLIKTRGQQVTLSCSPISGHRSVSWYQQTPGQGLQFLFEYFSETQRNKGNFPGRFSGRQFSNSRSEMNVSTLELGDSALYLCASIRGGATDEQFFGPGTRLTVL.

The table lists this clonotype with many counts. This chain joins TRBV20-1 and TRBJ2-3; tentatively, D is TRBD1 (5 bases). V was trimmed by 5 bases and J by 6 bases, leaving 15 bases between them. From germline, CDR1 is DFQATT and CDR2 SNEGSKA (reference sequence). The CDR3 loop spans 13 amino acids. In DNA form, the CDR3 reads TGCAGTGCTCGGTCGCAGGGCAGGGATACGCAGTATTTT. It translates to CSARSQGRDTQYF.

This clonotype occurred many times. This chain connects TRBV7-2 to TRBJ2-2, with D perhaps matching TRBD1 or TRBD2 (5 bases each). Germline assignment: CDR1 SGHTA and CDR2 FQGNSA. The CDR3 consists of 15 residues. V was clipped by 4 bases and J by 4 bases, with 13 bases between them. The CDR3 sequence: CASSSITGRTGELFF. In DNA, the CDR3 is TGTGCCAGCAGCTCTATAACGGGGCGCACCGGGGAGCTGTTTTTT.

This clonotype was seen ten or more times. The rearrangement links TRBV10-3 to TRBJ2-2, with a tentative D call TRBD1 (6 bases). Germline V lookup: CDR1 ENHRY, CDR2 SYGVKD. V lost 5 bases to trimming and J lost 6 bases, with 13 bases between them. The CDR3 contains 14 residues. This chain's CDR3 is CAISRKTGPGELFF. The CDR3 DNA reads as TGTGCCATCAGTCGTAAAACAGGGCCCGGGGAGCTGTTTTTT.

This clonotype was seen ten or more times. The chain couples TRBV7-9 to TRBJ2-7; the D is unclear. The length of the CDR3 is 15 residues. Germline lookup yields CDR1 SEHNR and CDR2 FQNEAQ (reference sequence). The V and J ends lost 5 bases and 4 bases respectively, with 18 bases between them. CDR3 DNA: TGTGCCAGCAGCCCTGATTCGGGCAGGTGGTACGAGCAGTACTTC. Protein product: CASSPDSGRWYEQYF.

This clonotype has at least ten counts. V usage is TRBV12-3 or TRBV12-4 and J usage is TRBJ1-6, with TRBD1 matching over 7 bases. This CDR3 spans 13 amino acids. Trimming at V came to 9 bases and at J to 8 bases, leaving 7 bases not matched to a gene. CDR3 region: CASLKGADSPLHF. The CDR3 DNA reads TGTGCCAGTCTGAAGGGGGCTGATTCACCCCTCCACTTT.

The J gene is TRBJ2-7, the V gene TRBV14; 11 bases map to TRBD1. Germline assignment: CDR1 SGHDN and CDR2 FVKESK. V shed 4 bases, J shed 3 bases, and the junction held 5 bases outside the gene matches. The CDR3 contains 15 residues. The chain's CDR3 is CASSRPGTGGYEQYF. The CDR3 DNA is TGTGCCAGCAGCCGCCCCGGGACAGGGGGCTACGAGCAGTACTTC.

This sequence joins TRBV7-9 and TRBJ2-7; 7 nucleotides align to TRBD1. Germline trimming cut 4 bases from V and 2 bases from J; bases unmatched to any gene: 11. The CDR3 sequence is 16 residues long. Germline V lookup: CDR1 SEHNR, CDR2 FQNEAQ (reference sequence). In DNA, the CDR3 is TGTGCCAGCAGCTCTTACAGGGGCGTGGAACCCTACGAGCAGTACTTC. Protein: CASSSYRGVEPYEQYF.

This chain links TRBV6-6 with TRBJ2-6; D gene uncertain. The CDR3 spans 15 residues. CDR1 is MNHNY, CDR2 SVGAGI, per germline (reference sequence). V lost 7 bases and J lost 0, with 10 bases in between. The chain's CDR3 is CASNPTISGANVLTF. In nucleotides, the CDR3 is TGTGCCAGCAATCCAACCATCTCTGGGGCCAACGTCCTGACTTTC.

This clonotype was picked up many times. The chain is built from TRBV10-3 and TRBJ2-5; D unclear. Germline V CDR1 and CDR2: ENHRY, SYGVKD. With 3 bases removed from V and 2 bases from J, the gap between germline ends came to 16 bases. The CDR3 covers 16 residues. Here the CDR3 DNA reads TGTGCCATCAGTGATCTGTCGGCAGGTTCACAAGAGACCCAGTACTTC. It specifies CAISDLSAGSQETQYF.

The chain links TRBV15 to TRBJ2-3; D is ambiguous. V was shortened by 4 bases and J by 1 base, with 9 bases between the two germline ends. The length of the CDR3 is 14 residues. The germline gives CDR1 LNHNV, CDR2 YYDKDF (reference sequence). As DNA, the CDR3 is TGTGCCACCAGCACCGGCCTACGCACAGATACGCAGTATTTT. Translated, it gives CATSTGLRTDTQYF.

This clonotype was recorded a few times. This chain joins TRBV6-1 and TRBJ1-5; 11 nucleotides line up with TRBD1. The ends lost 6 bases at V and 6 bases at J; junction bases unmatched: 7. Germline lookup yields CDR1 MNHNS and CDR2 SASEGT. CDR3 length: 15 amino acids. CDR3 amino acids: CASRTGQGAVQPQHF. The CDR3 bases are TGTGCCAGCAGGACTGGACAGGGGGCGGTTCAGCCCCAGCATTTT.

J is TRBJ1-5 and V is TRBV5-4; no definite D call. The CDR3 is made up of 14 amino acids. V was cut by 2 bases and J by 6 bases, with 12 bases left in between. Per germline, CDR1 SGHNT and CDR2 YYREEE (reference sequence). The chain's CDR3 is CASSLTPFGQPQHF. Written as DNA, the CDR3 is TGTGCCAGCAGCTTAACTCCTTTTGGTCAGCCCCAGCATTTT. The whole variable domain, filled in from reference TRBV5-4 and TRBJ1-5, reads ETGVTQSPTHLIKTRGQQVTLRCSSQSGHNTVSWYQQALGQGPQFIFQYYREEENGRGNFPPRFSGLQFPNYSSELNVNALELDDSALYLCASSLTPFGQPQHFGDGTRLSIL.

The sample holds a few counts of this clonotype. V gene TRBV2 combines with J gene TRBJ2-2; D is perhaps TRBD1 (6 bases). CDR3 length: 12 amino acids. The V gene's germline CDR1 is SNHLY and CDR2 FYNNEI. Trimming took 11 bases from V and 5 from J, leaving 12 bases between them. This CDR3 reads CAGNRVTGELFF. CDR3 nucleotide sequence: TGTGCCGGAAACAGGGTTACCGGGGAGCTGTTTTTT.

In this sample, this clonotype turned up many times. J is TRBJ2-5 and V is TRBV29-1, with 7 bases aligning to TRBD1. CDR3 length: 13 amino acids. Losses at the gene ends were 7 bases for V and 5 bases for J; bases not matched to a gene: 10. CDR1 is SQVTM, CDR2 ANQGSEA, per germline. The CDR3 reads CSGITTGIETQYF. CDR3 nucleotide sequence: TGCAGCGGAATAACGACAGGGATTGAGACCCAGTACTTC.

This sequence joins TRBV11-2 and TRBJ1-1, with D perhaps TRBD1 (6 bases). V was clipped by 4 bases and J by 0 bases, with 12 bases between them. The CDR3 is 15 residues long. The germline CDR1 and CDR2 sequences are SGHAT and FQNNGV. The CDR3 DNA reads as TGTGCCAGCAGCTCCCCAGGGGTGATGAACACTGAAGCTTTCTTT. This gives the protein CASSSPGVMNTEAFF.

This clonotype occurred a few times. This chain's CDR3 is CASRAGGPSEGNQPQHF. The CDR3 DNA follows: TGTGCCAGCAGGGCTGGTGGGCCCAGTGAAGGCAATCAGCCCCAGCATTTT. The chain joins TRBV21-1 to TRBJ1-5. TRBV21-1 is a pseudogene. CDR3 length: 17 amino acids.

There are a few counts of this clonotype. This rearrangement joins TRBV4-3 to TRBJ2-5; 11 nucleotides agree with TRBD2. The CDR3 extends over 16 amino acids. The germline CDR1 and CDR2 sequences are LGHNA and YSLEER. The ends lost 3 bases at V and 1 base at J; junction bases unmatched: 4. The CDR3 loop reads CASSQIAGGLQETQYF. The CDR3 bases are TGCGCCAGCAGCCAGATAGCGGGGGGGCTCCAAGAGACCCAGTACTTC.

V gene TRBV20-1 combines with J gene TRBJ1-6; D is uncertain. Germline V gene data show CDR1 as DFQATT and CDR2 as SNEGSKA (reference sequence). Trimming left V 6 bases short and J 7 bases short, with 16 bases between. The CDR3 loop spans 14 amino acids. The CDR3 DNA reads TGCAGTGCGTTGCTGAGTGTGGAGAATTCACCCCTCCACTTT. Translation gives CSALLSVENSPLHF.

This rearrangement joins TRBV6-5 to TRBJ2-7; D gene ambiguous. V was trimmed by 2 bases and J by 2 bases, leaving 4 bases between them. CDR1 MNHEY and CDR2 SVGAGI come from the germline V gene. The length of the CDR3 is 12 residues. The CDR3: CASSYGPYEQYF. In DNA, the CDR3 is TGTGCCAGCAGTTACGGACCCTACGAGCAGTACTTC.

In its sample, this clonotype was seen many times. The chain couples TRBV7-2 to TRBJ2-7; D may be TRBD1 (5 bases). This CDR3 spans 11 amino acids. The V gene's germline CDR1 is SGHTA and CDR2 FQGNSA. The germline V and J ends were trimmed by 2 bases and 7 bases, with 6 bases remaining between them. Here the CDR3 reads CASSLTGEQYF. CDR3 sequence (DNA): TGTGCCAGCAGCTTAACAGGAGAGCAGTACTTC. The full variable domain, rest sourced from reference TRBV7-2 and TRBJ2-7, is GAGVSQSPSNKVTEKGKDVELRCDPISGHTALYWYRQSLGQGLEFLIYFQGNSAPDKSGLPSDRFSAERTGGSVSTLTIQRTQQEDSAVYLCASSLTGEQYFGPGTRLTVT.

The rearrangement joins TRBV18 to TRBJ1-6; no clear D. Germline V gene data show CDR1 as KGHSH and CDR2 as LQKENI. Trimming took 2 bases from V and 7 from J, leaving 6 bases between them. The CDR3 is 13 amino acids. The CDR3 here is CASSPIENSPLHF. The CDR3 DNA reads TGTGCCAGCTCACCAATAGAAAATTCACCCCTCCACTTT.

This clonotype has a handful of counts. The rearrangement uses TRBV27 and TRBJ2-7, with D perhaps matching TRBD1 (6 bases). CDR3 length: 13 amino acids. CDR1 and CDR2 from the germline V gene are MNHEY and SMNVEV (reference sequence). V was trimmed by 7 bases and J by 5 bases, leaving 15 bases between them. CDR3: CASTDNRVHEQYF. In nucleotides, the CDR3 is TGTGCCAGCACCGATAACAGGGTACACGAGCAGTACTTC.

This clonotype has a handful of counts. The CDR3 region is CASRGEDSPLHF. The CDR3 DNA follows: TGTGCCAGCAGGGGGGAAGATTCACCCCTCCACTTT. The rearrangement joins TRBV2 to TRBJ1-6; maybe TRBD1 (5 bases). Germline CDR1 is SNHLY and CDR2 is FYNNEI. The CDR3 has 12 residues. Trimming took off 6 bases at V and 8 bases at J, with 8 bases between the two ends.